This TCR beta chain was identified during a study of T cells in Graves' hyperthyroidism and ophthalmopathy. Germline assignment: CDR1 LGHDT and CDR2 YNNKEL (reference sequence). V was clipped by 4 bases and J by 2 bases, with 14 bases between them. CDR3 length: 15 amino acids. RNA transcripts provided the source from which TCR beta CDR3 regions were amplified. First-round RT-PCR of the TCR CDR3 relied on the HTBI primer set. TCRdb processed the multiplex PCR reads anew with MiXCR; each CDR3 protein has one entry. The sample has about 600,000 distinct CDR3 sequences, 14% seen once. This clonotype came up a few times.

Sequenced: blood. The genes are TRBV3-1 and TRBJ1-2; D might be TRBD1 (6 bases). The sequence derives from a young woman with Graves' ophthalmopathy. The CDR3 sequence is CASSPAGQSNYGYTF. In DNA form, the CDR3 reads TGTGCCAGCAGCCCCGCTGGACAGTCAAACTATGGCTACACCTTC.